This TCR beta chain was documented in a study of T cell repertoires and HLA-DP antigens. Study summary: Sorted CD137+CD4+ samples averaged 218.4 ng DNA; pre-culture CD4+ samples, approximately 1,200 ng.

Pre-culture CD4+ samples were sequenced deeply, targeting roughly 200,000 T cell genomes. Profiled with immunoSEQ multiplex PCR; TCRdb holds only in-frame clones, not every one. The table lists approximately 100,000 clones, around nine tenths of them singletons, with 1.7% in the top ten. With respect to this clone: The antigen remains unidentified.

The material sequenced was CD4+ T cells from PBMCs. The receptor was derived from a man aged 45-60 years in good health and CMV-seronegative.

The CDR3 coding sequence is TGTGCCTGGAGGACAGTCGTCTCCTATAATTCACCCCTCCACTTT. Residues: CAWRTVVSYNSPLHF. This chain links TRBV30 with TRBJ1-6; a weak D match, TRBD1 (5 bases). The germline CDR1 and CDR2 sequences are GTSNPN and SVGIG (reference sequence). The CDR3 runs to 15 residues. V gave up 3 bases and J gave up 0 bases, with 9 bases separating them.